This T cell receptor beta chain is from a study of blood T cell repertoires in COVID-19. Overall study: Whether acute or convalescent, the COVID-19 samples came from the United States, Italy and Spain.

This clone has only a few counts. Profiling relied on immunoSEQ multiplex PCR, and the TCRdb table lists in-frame clones only, not all of them. The sample contains roughly 75,000 clones, roughly four fifths of which appear only once. The CDR3 is 14 residues long. Germline values: CDR1 SGHAT, CDR2 FQDESV (reference sequence). The V and J ends lost 2 bases and 10 bases respectively, with 12 bases between them. The V gene is TRBV11-1, the J gene TRBJ1-6, with unresolved D. Sequencing was done on a sample of peripheral blood. The origin of this receptor is a man in his forties or fifties with acute or convalescent COVID-19. CDR3 amino acids: CASSLKSRESPLHF. CDR3 coding DNA: TGTGCCAGCAGCTTAAAATCAAGGGAGTCACCCCTCCACTTT.